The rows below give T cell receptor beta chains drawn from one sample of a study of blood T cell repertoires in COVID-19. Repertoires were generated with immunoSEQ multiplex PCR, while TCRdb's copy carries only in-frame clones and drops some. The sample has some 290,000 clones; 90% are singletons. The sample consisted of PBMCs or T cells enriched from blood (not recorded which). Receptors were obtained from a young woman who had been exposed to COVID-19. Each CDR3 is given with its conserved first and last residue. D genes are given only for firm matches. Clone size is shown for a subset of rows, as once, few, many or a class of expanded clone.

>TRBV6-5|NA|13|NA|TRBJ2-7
CASSTQATYEQYF
TGTGCCAGCAGTACCCAGGCCACCTACGAGCAGTACTTC
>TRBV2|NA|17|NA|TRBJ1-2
CASSDVGGQRLFYGYTF
TGTGCCAGCAGTGACGTGGGGGGGCAACGGTTATTCTATGGCTACACCTTC
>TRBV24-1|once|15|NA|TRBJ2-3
CATSDFRQGTDTQYF
TGTGCCACCAGTGATTTTCGGCAGGGCACAGATACGCAGTATTTT
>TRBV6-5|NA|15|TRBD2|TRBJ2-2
CASSSKLAGLGELFF
TGTGCCAGCAGCAGTAAGCTAGCGGGGCTCGGGGAGCTGTTTTTT
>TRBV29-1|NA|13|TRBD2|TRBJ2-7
CSVGSPGGAEQYF
TGCAGCGTTGGCTCGCCGGGGGGGGCCGAGCAGTACTTC
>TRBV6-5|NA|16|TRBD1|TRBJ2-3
CASSYRPGGLIDTQYF
TGTGCCAGCAGTTACAGGCCAGGGGGTCTAATAGATACGCAGTATTTT
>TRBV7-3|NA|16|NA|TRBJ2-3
CANTDYGVNTTDTQYF
TGTGCCAACACGGATTACGGGGTCAACACCACAGATACGCAGTATTTT
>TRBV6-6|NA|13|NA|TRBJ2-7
CASSIDTPYEQYF
TGTGCCAGCAGCATCGACACACCGTACGAGCAGTACTTC
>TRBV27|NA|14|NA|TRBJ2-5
CASSQPGQRKTQYF
TGTGCCAGCAGTCAACCGGGACAAAGAAAGACCCAGTACTTC
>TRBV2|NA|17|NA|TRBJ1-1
CASSYGTLAGANTEAFF
TGTGCCAGCAGTTACGGGACCCTAGCAGGGGCGAACACTGAAGCTTTCTTT
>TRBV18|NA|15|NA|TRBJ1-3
CASSPTRSSGNTIYF
TGTGCCAGCTCACCGACACGTAGCTCTGGAAACACCATATATTTT